The 14 T cell receptor beta chains presented below share a single source sample, sequenced in a study of Ad26.COV2.S vaccination and SARS-CoV-2 variants (dated by TCRdb to about 2021). The method was the immunoSEQ multiplex PCR assay. Sourced from immuneACCESS, this table was stored by TCRdb with only in-frame sequences that have V and J called. A share of the clones is absent; for the studies checked, an unresolved V gene accounts for under half, and the remainder has no known explanation. The sample has 450,000 to 550,000 clones on record, nearly 90% of them singletons. Approximately 2.5% of the sample is in the top ten clones. The treatment or condition label, read with the paper, signifies: about 20 received Ad26.COV2.S at low or high dose, single or two shots; 5 received placebo; per-sample allocation not given. For vaccine and placebo recipients, the sequenced repertoires came from samples collected on day 63 after the first injection.

Sequenced here: peripheral blood, sampled in a trial of Ad26.COV2.S vaccine versus placebo. The receptors shown here come from a person aged 18-60 years who received the Ad26.COV2.S COVID-19 vaccine or a placebo.

The J gene is TRBJ1-4, the V gene TRBV2; D call uncertain. The CDR3 consists of 12 residues. The germline CDR1 and CDR2 sequences are SNHLY and FYNNEI. V was shortened by 4 bases and J by 8 bases, with 8 bases between the two germline ends. The CDR3: CASSVYSEKLFF. The CDR3 nucleotides are TGTGCCAGCAGTGTCTACAGCGAAAAACTGTTTTTT.

This clone occurred once. The chain is built from TRBV6-2 or TRBV6-3 and TRBJ1-5; no clear D gene. The CDR3 covers 18 residues. The germline V gene has CDR1 MNHEY and CDR2 SVGEGT. V lost 2 bases to trimming and J lost 0 bases, with 17 bases between them. The CDR3 here is CASSYGPPALYSNQPQHF. The DNA for the CDR3 is TGTGCCAGCAGTTACGGGCCGCCGGCTCTTTATAGCAATCAGCCCCAGCATTTT.

V gene TRBV2 combines with J gene TRBJ2-7; D might be TRBD2 (6 bases). V lost 6 bases, J lost 1 base, and 10 bases lay in between. This CDR3 has 13 residues. Germline loops: CDR1 SNHLY, CDR2 FYNNEI. CDR3 sequence: CASSGGGSYEQYV. The CDR3 nucleotides read TGTGCCAGCAGCGGGGGTGGGTCCTACGAGCAGTACGTC.

This clone was seen a single time. The gene calls are TRBV5-4 and TRBJ2-7, with 9 bases matching TRBD2. V lost 3 bases to trimming and J lost 4 bases; unmatched junction nucleotides: 11. CDR1 and CDR2 (germline): SGHNT, YYREEE (reference sequence). There are 16 residues in the CDR3. The CDR3 region has the DNA TGTGCCAGCAGCTCAAAGGAGGTAGCGGGAGAATACGAGCAGTACGTC. Its translation: CASSSKEVAGEYEQYV.

This clone was seen more than once but under ten times. Other DNA sequences from this sample encode an identical CDR3 as well. The chain carries TRBV9 and TRBJ1-2; TRBD1 aligns across 7 bases. CDR1 is SGDLS and CDR2 is YYNGEE in the germline V gene. With 0 bases clipped from V and 1 base from J, the junction kept 0 bases outside the gene matches. This CDR3 has 14 amino acids. The CDR3 nucleotides read TGTGCCAGCAGCGTAGGACAGGGTAACTATGGCTACACCTTC. Its protein is CASSVGQGNYGYTF.

The chain employs TRBV24-1 and TRBJ2-5; D not resolved. In germline, CDR1 is KGHDR, CDR2 SFDVKD. V lost 2 bases to trimming and J lost 5 bases, with 5 bases between them. CDR3 length: 12 amino acids. CDR3 nucleotides: TGTGCCACCAGTGATTCCTCGGAGACCCAGTACTTC. Its protein is CATSDSSETQYF.

This rearrangement joins TRBV27 to TRBJ2-1; possibly TRBD1 for D (6 bases). Deletions cut 7 bases from V and 4 bases from J, with 14 bases between. Germline-derived CDR1 and CDR2 are MNHEY and SMNVEV (reference sequence). This CDR3 has 14 amino acids. The CDR3 protein is CASMGGGGYNEQFF. The CDR3 bases are TGTGCCAGCATGGGTGGGGGCGGGTACAATGAGCAGTTCTTC.

This chain connects TRBV20-1 to TRBJ2-1; the match to TRBD2 covers 9 bases. The CDR3 spans 15 residues. V shed 3 bases and J 12 bases; nucleotides not matched to a gene: 15. Germline lookup yields CDR1 DFQATT and CDR2 SNEGSKA (reference sequence). Here the CDR3 reads CSASDPGLASSVQFF. As DNA, the CDR3 is TGCAGTGCTAGTGACCCGGGACTAGCTAGCTCGGTGCAGTTCTTC.

Notes on this clone: The same CDR3 is also encoded by other DNA sequences in this sample. The genes are TRBV5-1 and TRBJ1-1, with D uncertain. Germline V gene sequence: CDR1 SGHRS, CDR2 YFSETQ. Trimming took 5 bases from V and 1 from J, leaving 9 bases between them. The CDR3 consists of 13 residues. CDR3 sequence (DNA): TGCGCCAGCAGTTTATGGGGGAACACTGAAGCTTTCTTT. It encodes CASSLWGNTEAFF.

This clone was seen only once. The chain carries TRBV4-3 and TRBJ1-1; unclear D gene. The germline V gene encodes CDR1 LGHNA and CDR2 YSLEER. The CDR3 is 14 amino acids. Trimming took off 4 bases at V and 1 base at J, with 10 bases between the two ends. CDR3 DNA sequence: TGCGCCAGCAGCCCCTCCGGGGAGAACACTGAAGCTTTCTTT. The encoded protein is CASSPSGENTEAFF.

The CDR3 DNA follows: TGTGCCAGCAGCCAACACAGGGTTGAGCAGTTCTTC. Translated: CASSQHRVEQFF. The chain links TRBV11-2 to TRBJ2-1, with D possibly matching TRBD1 (6 bases). Trimming shortened V by 5 bases and J by 9 bases, and 11 bases separated the two germline ends. The CDR3 consists of 12 residues. CDR1 SGHAT and CDR2 FQNNGV come from the germline V gene.

V gene TRBV18 combines with J gene TRBJ2-1, with D perhaps TRBD1 (6 bases). Trimming removed 5 bases from V and 9 bases from J, with 14 bases in between. Germline-derived CDR1 and CDR2 are KGHSH and LQKENI. The CDR3 loop spans 13 amino acids. The CDR3 DNA reads as TGTGCCAGCTCATCCTACAGGGTCGGTGAGCAGTTCTTC. Its translation is CASSSYRVGEQFF.

As DNA, the CDR3 is TGTGCCAGCAGCCAAGGTTTCCGGGACCCTGATCCCGAGACCCAGTACTTC. Protein: CASSQGFRDPDPETQYF. This chain connects TRBV3-1 (or the pseudogene TRBV3-2) to TRBJ2-5, with D perhaps being TRBD1 or TRBD2 (5 bases each). This CDR3 is built from 17 residues. The V gene's germline CDR1 is LGHDT and CDR2 YNNKEL (reference sequence). Trimming pared 1 base from V and 5 bases from J, leaving 20 bases between.

This rearrangement joins TRBV5-4 to TRBJ2-1; 12 nucleotides line up with TRBD2. Germline CDR1 SGHNT, CDR2 YYREEE (reference sequence). This CDR3 is 16 amino acids long. The V segment lost 0 bases and the J segment 8 bases; nucleotides outside the gene matches: 6. The CDR3 loop reads CASSLALAGGGDEQFF. The CDR3 DNA reads as TGTGCCAGCAGCTTGGCACTAGCGGGGGGTGGCGATGAGCAGTTCTTC.